This T cell receptor (beta chain) was sequenced during a study of TIL therapy for anti-PD-1-resistant metastatic lung cancer. Sequencing used immunoSEQ v3. Each library reached roughly 2 million read pairs, or about 5-6.5 million at deep level. Assay used: immunoSEQ multiplex PCR; TCRdb lists only in-frame clones, some missing. The sample yields 20,000 or so clones, about three quarters seen once. This clone has just a few counts. Its specificity is not known. The sample carries other DNA sequences with the same CDR3. Time point noted: pre-treatment sample, taken before nivolumab and TIL therapy. Whole-study findings and limits: Patients were highly selected, enriched for treatment-naive, never-smoker and oncogene-addicted cases.

The clonotype comes from a person aged 25-85 years with non-small cell lung cancer. The sequencing used blood, collected at baseline.

The CDR3 sequence: CASSPDRNYGYTF. In DNA, the CDR3 is TGTGCCAGCAGCCCGGACCGAAACTATGGCTACACCTTC. The gene calls are TRBV5-4 and TRBJ1-2; D is unresolved. There are 13 residues in the CDR3. Looked up from germline, CDR1 is SGHNT and CDR2 is YYREEE (reference sequence). V was shortened by 4 bases and J by 2 bases, with 9 bases between the two germline ends.